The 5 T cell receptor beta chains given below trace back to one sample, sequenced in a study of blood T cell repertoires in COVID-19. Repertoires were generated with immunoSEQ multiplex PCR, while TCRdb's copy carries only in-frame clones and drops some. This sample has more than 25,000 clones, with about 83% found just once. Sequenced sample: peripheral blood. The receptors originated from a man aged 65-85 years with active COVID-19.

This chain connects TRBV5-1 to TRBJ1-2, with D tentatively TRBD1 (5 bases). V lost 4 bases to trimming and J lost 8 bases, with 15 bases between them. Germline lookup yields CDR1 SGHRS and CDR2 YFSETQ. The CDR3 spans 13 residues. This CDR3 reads CASSAIRELGYTF. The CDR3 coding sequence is TGCGCCAGCAGCGCCATCAGGGAACTAGGCTACACCTTC.

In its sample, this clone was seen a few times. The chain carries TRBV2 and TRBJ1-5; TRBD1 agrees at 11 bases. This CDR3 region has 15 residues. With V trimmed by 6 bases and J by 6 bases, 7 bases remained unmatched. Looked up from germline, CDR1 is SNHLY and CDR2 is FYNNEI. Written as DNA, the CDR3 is TGTGCCAGCAGAGCTGGACAGGGGGCCGGTCAGCCCCAGCATTTT. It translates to CASRAGQGAGQPQHF.

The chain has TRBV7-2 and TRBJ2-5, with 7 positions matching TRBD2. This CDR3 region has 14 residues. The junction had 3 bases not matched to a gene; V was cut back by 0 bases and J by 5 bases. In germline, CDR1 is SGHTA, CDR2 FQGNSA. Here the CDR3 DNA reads TGTGCCAGCAGCTTAGCGGGAGCGGGGGAGACCCAGTACTTC. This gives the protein CASSLAGAGETQYF.

The CDR3 is CATSRDLGETQYF. Here the CDR3 DNA reads TGTGCCACCAGCAGAGATCTCGGGGAGACCCAGTACTTC. V is TRBV15 and J is TRBJ2-5, with no clear D. Germline V gene lookup returns CDR1 LNHNV and CDR2 YYDKDF (reference sequence). V was pared by 0 bases and J by 5 bases, with 7 bases between. This CDR3 is built from 13 residues.

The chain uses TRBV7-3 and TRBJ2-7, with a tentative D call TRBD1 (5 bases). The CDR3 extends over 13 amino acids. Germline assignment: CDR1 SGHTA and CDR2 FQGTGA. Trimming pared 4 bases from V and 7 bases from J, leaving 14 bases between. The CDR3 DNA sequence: TGTGCCAGCAGCTCGACCCCCGCAGGGGAGCAGTACTTC. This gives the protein CASSSTPAGEQYF.